The 5 T cell receptor beta chains listed next were all sequenced from one sample in a study of early T cells in non-severe SARS-CoV-2 infection. Each CDR3 protein is one row after TCRdb ran MiXCR on the 5' RACE reads. The data contain about 73,000 distinct CDR3 sequences, roughly 13% of them seen just once; the ten biggest clones take up roughly 13%. The sequenced material came from whole blood. These receptors were taken from an adult who was a healthcare worker with PCR-confirmed SARS-CoV-2 infection or an uninfected control (not recorded which).

In its sample, this clonotype was seen a few times. The rearrangement links TRBV5-1 to TRBJ2-1; a weak D match, TRBD1 (5 bases). The germline V and J ends were trimmed by 5 bases and 4 bases, with 10 bases remaining between them. CDR1 is SGHRS, CDR2 YFSETQ, per germline. The CDR3 spans 13 residues. The CDR3 region is CASRPDNYNEQFF. The CDR3 DNA follows: TGCGCCAGCAGACCGGACAATTACAATGAGCAGTTCTTC.

CDR3 DNA: TGTGCCAGCAGCTTAGATCGGTTTTCCACGGCGCAGTTCTTC. Translation: CASSLDRFSTAQFF. V usage is TRBV11-3 and J usage is TRBJ2-1; D remains unclear. The CDR3 runs 14 residues. Germline loops: CDR1 SGHNT, CDR2 YENEEA. Trimming shortened V by 0 bases and J by 12 bases, and 15 bases separated the two germline ends.

This clonotype came up a few times. V gene TRBV7-9 combines with J gene TRBJ1-6; D may be TRBD1 (6 bases). The CDR3 contains 15 residues. The germline gives CDR1 SEHNR, CDR2 FQNEAQ (reference sequence). V dropped 4 bases and J dropped 8 bases, with 15 bases sitting between them. This chain's CDR3 is CASSSIQGGDSPLHF. DNA for the CDR3: TGTGCCAGCAGCTCAATACAGGGAGGGGATTCACCCCTCCACTTT.

The DNA for the CDR3 is TGTGCCAGCAGCTCCTCCCCTCTAGGGGATACGCAGTATTTT. Translated: CASSSSPLGDTQYF. This chain joins TRBV7-2 and TRBJ2-3; D is undetermined. This CDR3 comprises 14 residues. V was pared by 4 bases and J by 6 bases, with 14 bases between. Germline V gives CDR1 SGHTA, CDR2 FQGNSA.

The V and J genes are TRBV7-9 and TRBJ1-1; 7 bases align to TRBD1. CDR3 length: 18 residues. Germline V gene data show CDR1 as SEHNR and CDR2 as FQNEAQ (reference sequence). V shed 2 bases and J 0 bases; nucleotides not matched to a gene: 12. The CDR3 DNA is TGTGCCAGCAGCTTAATGCCGACAGGGACCTACTTGAACACTGAAGCTTTCTTT. It encodes CASSLMPTGTYLNTEAFF.